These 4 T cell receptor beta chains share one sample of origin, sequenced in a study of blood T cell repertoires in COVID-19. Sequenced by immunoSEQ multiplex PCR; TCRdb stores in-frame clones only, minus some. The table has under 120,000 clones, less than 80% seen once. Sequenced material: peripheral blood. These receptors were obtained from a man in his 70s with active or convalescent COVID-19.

The CDR3 DNA follows: TGTGCCATCAGTGAGCCCCAGGGAGGGAACACTGAAGCTTTCTTT. Its translation: CAISEPQGGNTEAFF. This chain connects TRBV10-3 to TRBJ1-1; D may be TRBD1 (5 bases). Trimming took 2 bases from V and 1 from J, leaving 11 bases between them. The CDR3 runs to 15 residues. Germline V CDR1 and CDR2: ENHRY, SYGVKD.

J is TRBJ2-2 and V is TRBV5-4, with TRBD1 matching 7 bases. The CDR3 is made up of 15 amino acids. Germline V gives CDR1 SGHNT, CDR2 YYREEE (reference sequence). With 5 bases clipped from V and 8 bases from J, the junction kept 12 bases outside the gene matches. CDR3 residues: CASSRQGIITGELFF. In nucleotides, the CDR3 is TGTGCCAGCAGTAGACAGGGAATTATCACGGGGGAGCTGTTTTTT.

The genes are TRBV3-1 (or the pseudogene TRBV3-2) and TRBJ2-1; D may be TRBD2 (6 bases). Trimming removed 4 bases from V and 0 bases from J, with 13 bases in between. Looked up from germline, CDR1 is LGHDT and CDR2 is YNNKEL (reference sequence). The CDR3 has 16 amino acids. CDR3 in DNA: TGTGCCAGCAGCCCTCGGGACTGGAGCTCCTACAATGAGCAGTTCTTC. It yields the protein CASSPRDWSSYNEQFF.

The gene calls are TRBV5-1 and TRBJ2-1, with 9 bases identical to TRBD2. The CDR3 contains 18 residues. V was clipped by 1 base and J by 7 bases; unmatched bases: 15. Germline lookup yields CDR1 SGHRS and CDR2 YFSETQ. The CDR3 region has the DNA TGCGCCAGCAGCTTGCAAAGTTCAAGCGGGGGGACGGGGAATGAGCAGTTCTTC. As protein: CASSLQSSSGGTGNEQFF.